The sequence of this T cell receptor beta chain was determined in a study of Ad26.COV2.S vaccination and SARS-CoV-2 variants. About this clone itself: The antigen is not known.

The CDR3 loop spans 13 amino acids. Germline CDR1 and CDR2: MNHEY and SVGAGI. The junction had 4 bases not matched to a gene; V was cut back by 7 bases and J by 3 bases. Only in-frame clones appear in the TCRdb table, and some are missing; sequencing was by immunoSEQ multiplex PCR. The sample lists 200,000 to 250,000 clones, approximately 90% occurring once. Findings of the study overall: Comparable non-spike TCR breadth was observed in vaccine and placebo recipients.

Treatment: about 20 received Ad26.COV2.S at low or high dose, single or two shots; about 5 received placebo; per-sample allocation not given. Specimens were obtained on day 63 following the first vaccine or placebo injection. The sample here was peripheral blood, taken in a trial of Ad26.COV2.S vaccine versus placebo. The sequence was obtained from a person aged 18-60 years who received the Ad26.COV2.S COVID-19 vaccine or a placebo. The chain recombines TRBV6-5 with TRBJ1-1; 8 bases agree with TRBD1. As DNA, the CDR3 is TGTGCCAGCATCGACAGGGGTGACACTGAAGCTTTCTTT. It encodes CASIDRGDTEAFF.